These 5 T cell receptor beta chains share one sample of origin, sequenced in a study of blood T cell repertoires in COVID-19. Libraries were prepared by immunoSEQ multiplex PCR; TCRdb keeps only in-frame clonotypes and omits some of them. Found here are under 200,000 clones, roughly 90% of them singletons; the top ten hold about 7%. Sequenced input: PBMCs or T cells enriched from blood (not recorded which). These receptors were collected from a woman between 50 and 59 years old who had recovered from COVID-19.

The rearrangement uses TRBV15 and TRBJ2-7, with 9 positions matching TRBD1. Germline V gene lookup returns CDR1 LNHNV and CDR2 YYDKDF (reference sequence). Germline trimming cut 4 bases from V and 5 bases from J; bases unmatched to any gene: 6. The CDR3 is 14 residues long. CDR3 DNA: TGTGCCACCAGCACCGACAGGGGGGTAAACGAGCAGTACTTC. It codes for CATSTDRGVNEQYF. Using reference TRBV15 and TRBJ2-7 for the parts outside the CDR3, the full variable domain is DAMVIQNPRYQVTQFGKPVTLSCSQTLNHNVMYWYQQKSSQAPKLLFHYYDKDFNNEADTPDNFQSRRPNTSFCFLDIRSPGLGDTAMYLCATSTDRGVNEQYFGPGTRLTVT.

The chain couples TRBV19 to TRBJ1-5; TRBD1 matches 10 bases. CDR3 size: 15 residues. Trimming took 4 bases from V and 2 from J; bases not matched to a gene: 2. Germline V lookup: CDR1 LNHDA, CDR2 SQIVND (reference sequence). The CDR3 spells CASSRQGAGNQPQHF. CDR3 bases: TGTGCCAGTAGTAGACAGGGGGCAGGCAATCAGCCCCAGCATTTT.

The chain joins TRBV21-1 to TRBJ1-2; TRBD1, the table's D call, was not compared with the DNA. TRBV21-1 is assigned pseudogene status. The CDR3 sequence is 15 residues long. The CDR3 is CASSNPPTGNYGYTF. In DNA form, the CDR3 reads TGTGCCAGCAGCAATCCCCCGACAGGGAACTATGGCTACACCTTC.

The chain employs TRBV2 and TRBJ2-7; maybe TRBD1 (6 bases). Trimming left V 4 bases short and J 0 bases short, with 7 bases between. This CDR3 region has 13 residues. CDR1 SNHLY and CDR2 FYNNEI come from the germline V gene. CDR3 sequence: CASSGGHSYEQYF. CDR3 nucleotides: TGTGCCAGCAGTGGGGGACACTCCTACGAGCAGTACTTC.

This chain's CDR3 is CASRLKWLGEFNQPQHF. CDR3 DNA sequence: TGTGCCAGCAGACTGAAGTGGTTGGGAGAGTTTAATCAGCCCCAGCATTTT. The chain recombines TRBV27 with TRBJ1-5; D unclear. V dropped 6 bases and J dropped 4 bases, with 22 bases sitting between them. This CDR3 has 17 amino acids. Germline V gene lookup returns CDR1 MNHEY and CDR2 SMNVEV (reference sequence).